The 18 T cell receptor beta chains in this list originate from one sample, sequenced in a study of cytomegalovirus exposure and HLA in healthy donors. Primers included in the PCR were 60 Vbeta and 13 Jbeta primers. The protocol was immunoSEQ multiplex PCR, while the TCRdb copy is restricted to in-frame clones and leaves out a portion. The repertoire holds 200,000 to 250,000 clones, with about 89% as singletons. The specimen sequenced was PBMCs. The receptors come from a woman under 30 in good health and CMV-seronegative.

This sequence joins TRBV27 and TRBJ2-1; maybe TRBD2 (6 bases). V lost 2 bases and J 4 bases, leaving 9 bases between the germline ends. CDR1 is MNHEY and CDR2 is SMNVEV in the germline V gene (reference sequence). The CDR3 is 14 amino acids. In nucleotides, the CDR3 is TGTGCCAGCAGTTTACCGGGAGCATACAATGAGCAGTTCTTC. Protein sequence: CASSLPGAYNEQFF.

The rearrangement joins TRBV19 to TRBJ1-2; 7 bases fit TRBD1. Germline CDR1 is LNHDA and CDR2 is SQIVND (reference sequence). V shed 3 bases, J shed 8 bases, and the junction held 12 bases outside the gene matches. This CDR3 is built from 15 residues. CDR3 sequence: CASSIPSTGMEGYTF. The CDR3 bases are TGTGCCAGTAGTATTCCGTCGACAGGGATGGAAGGCTACACCTTC.

The chain uses TRBV5-1 and TRBJ2-3; D not resolved. V was shortened by 4 bases and J by 0 bases, with 6 bases between the two germline ends. The CDR3 loop spans 13 amino acids. Germline V gene sequence: CDR1 SGHRS, CDR2 YFSETQ. This chain's CDR3 is CASSSSSTDTQYF. DNA for the CDR3: TGCGCCAGCAGCAGCTCGAGCACAGATACGCAGTATTTT. Looking up the rest from reference TRBV5-1 and TRBJ2-3 gives the full variable domain: KAGVTQTPRYLIKTRGQQVTLSCSPISGHRSVSWYQQTPGQGLQFLFEYFSETQRNKGNFPGRFSGRQFSNSRSEMNVSTLELGDSALYLCASSSSSTDTQYFGPGTRLTVL.

The V and J genes are TRBV5-1 and TRBJ2-6, with D possibly matching TRBD1 (6 bases). The CDR3 spans 16 residues. Trimming removed 4 bases from V and 1 base from J, with 12 bases in between. CDR1 and CDR2 (germline): SGHRS, YFSETQ. CDR3 sequence reads: CASSPRGESGANVLTF. The CDR3 DNA is TGCGCCAGCAGCCCCAGGGGCGAATCTGGGGCCAACGTCCTGACTTTC.

The J gene is TRBJ1-2, the V gene TRBV7-2; D gene unclear. Deletions cut 3 bases from V and 8 bases from J, with 16 bases between. Germline V CDR1 and CDR2: SGHTA, FQGNSA. The CDR3 spans 14 residues. The DNA for the CDR3 is TGTGCCAGCAGCTTTACAGACATTGGCGGGGGCTACACCTTC. It encodes CASSFTDIGGGYTF. Full variable domain (remainder filled in from reference TRBV7-2 and TRBJ1-2): GAGVSQSPSNKVTEKGKDVELRCDPISGHTALYWYRQSLGQGLEFLIYFQGNSAPDKSGLPSDRFSAERTGGSVSTLTIQRTQQEDSAVYLCASSFTDIGGGYTFGSGTRLTVV.

The gene calls are TRBV19 and TRBJ1-5; D gene uncertain. Trimming cost V 9 bases and J 1 base, with 22 bases left between them. Per the germline V gene, CDR1 is LNHDA and CDR2 is SQIVND (reference sequence). This CDR3 contains 17 residues. The CDR3 reads CASKATEIPTSNQPQHF. CDR3 DNA: TGTGCCAGCAAAGCTACAGAGATCCCGACCAGCAATCAGCCCCAGCATTTT.

Concerning this clone: Compared with germline, one end of the junction differs, possibly owing to a read error. V is TRBV4-3 and J is TRBJ2-1, with unresolved D. The CDR3 is 16 amino acids. The germline V gene encodes CDR1 LGHNA and CDR2 YSLEER. Here the CDR3 DNA reads TGCGTCAGCAGCCAAGAGCCGGCAGGATCATACAATGAGCAGTTCTTC. Amino acids: CVSSQEPAGSYNEQFF.

This rearrangement joins TRBV5-1 to TRBJ1-1; D is possibly TRBD1 (6 bases). The length of the CDR3 is 13 residues. The V end lost 4 bases, the J end lost 3 bases, and 10 bases lay between the germline ends. Germline V lookup: CDR1 SGHRS, CDR2 YFSETQ. CDR3 coding DNA: TGCGCCAGCAGCCTTAAGGGGGACACTGAAGCTTTCTTT. Translated: CASSLKGDTEAFF.

This rearrangement joins TRBV23-1 to TRBJ2-7, with D possibly TRBD1 on 5 matching bases. TRBV23-1 is marked as an open reading frame, function uncertain. Trimming took 8 bases from V and 7 from J, leaving 15 bases between them. The CDR3 covers 12 residues. CDR3 region: CASCKGRWEQYF. The CDR3 region has the DNA TGCGCCAGCTGTAAGGGGCGTTGGGAGCAGTACTTC.

This chain links TRBV30 with TRBJ2-5, with TRBD2 matching over 8 bases. The CDR3 covers 11 residues. V lost 4 bases, J lost 8 bases, and 3 bases stayed unmatched. Germline V CDR1 and CDR2: GTSNPN, SVGIG (reference sequence). The CDR3 loop reads CAWTAGGTQYF. In DNA, the CDR3 is TGTGCCTGGACTGCGGGGGGAACCCAGTACTTC. The whole variable domain, filled in from reference TRBV30 and TRBJ2-5, reads SQTIHQWPATLVQPVGSPLSLECTVEGTSNPNLYWYRQAAGRGLQLLFYSVGIGQISSEVPQNLSASRPQDRQFILSSKKLLLSDSGFYLCAWTAGGTQYFGPGTRLLVL.

The chain employs TRBV2 and TRBJ2-5, with D maybe TRBD1 (5 bases). The CDR3 is 13 amino acids. Germline CDR1 is SNHLY and CDR2 is FYNNEI. V was shortened by 7 bases and J by 4 bases, with 13 bases between the two germline ends. The CDR3 DNA follows: TGTGCCAGCACATGGCAGGGTGGAGAGACCCAGTACTTC. Amino acids: CASTWQGGETQYF. Together with reference TRBV2 and TRBJ2-5, the CDR3 gives the full variable domain: EPEVTQTPSHQVTQMGQEVILRCVPISNHLYFYWYRQILGQKVEFLVSFYNNEISEKSEIFDDQFSVERPDGSNFTLKIRSTKLEDSAMYFCASTWQGGETQYFGPGTRLLVL.

The rearrangement links TRBV11-3 to TRBJ2-3; D unclear. Between the trimmed V and J ends, which lost 5 bases and 0 bases, there was a span of 15 bases. The CDR3 is 16 residues long. The germline CDR1 and CDR2 sequences are SGHNT and YENEEA. The CDR3 loop is CASSPRRGTSTDTQYF. CDR3 coding DNA: TGTGCCAGCAGCCCCCGGAGAGGAACTAGCACAGATACGCAGTATTTT.

V usage is TRBV19 and J usage is TRBJ2-7; a possible D gene is TRBD1 (6 bases). Trimming left V 3 bases short and J 7 bases short, with 19 bases between. The CDR3 has 15 amino acids. The germline CDR1 and CDR2 sequences are LNHDA and SQIVND (reference sequence). Here the CDR3 DNA reads TGTGCCAGTAGTATCTCCCGGGACACCCGCTATGAGCAGTACTTC. It is translated as CASSISRDTRYEQYF.

V gene TRBV5-4 combines with J gene TRBJ1-2, with D perhaps TRBD1 (5 bases). Germline CDR1 reads SGHNT; CDR2 reads YYREEE (reference sequence). Trimming left V 5 bases short and J 4 bases short, with 15 bases between. This CDR3 has 14 amino acids. The CDR3 protein is CASRPGGGSYGYTF. The CDR3 nucleotides read TGTGCCAGCAGGCCGGGGGGGGGATCCTATGGCTACACCTTC.

The genes are TRBV7-6 and TRBJ2-5; 13 nucleotides agree with TRBD2. The V gene end was trimmed by 6 bases and the J gene end by 5 bases; junction bases not matched to a gene: 9. The CDR3 is 16 residues long. From germline, CDR1 is SGHVS and CDR2 FNYEAQ. CDR3 sequence (DNA): TGTGCCAGCAGAGGGACTAGCGGGGCCCCCTGGGAGACCCAGTACTTC. Its translation is CASRGTSGAPWETQYF.

The CDR3 here is CASSEARRSEAFF. The CDR3 DNA follows: TGTGCCAGCAGTGAAGCGCGGCGGAGCGAAGCTTTCTTT. V usage is TRBV6-1 and J usage is TRBJ1-1; D not certain. The V gene's germline CDR1 is MNHNS and CDR2 SASEGT. This CDR3 contains 13 residues. Trimming took off 0 bases at V and 8 bases at J, with 10 bases between the two ends.

The CDR3 spells CASSPQTGTGFEAFF. DNA for the CDR3: TGTGCCAGCTCACCACAGACCGGGACAGGTTTTGAAGCTTTCTTT. V and J are TRBV18 and TRBJ1-1; 8 bases align to TRBD1. The CDR3 totals 15 residues. V was clipped by 1 base and J by 7 bases; unmatched bases: 8. Germline-derived CDR1 and CDR2 are KGHSH and LQKENI.

CDR3 sequence reads: CASRRGVTGSRAVAFF. The DNA of the CDR3 is TGTGCCAGCAGGAGAGGTGTTACAGGGAGTAGGGCGGTTGCTTTCTTT. The chain carries TRBV13 and TRBJ1-1; possibly TRBD1 for D (6 bases). CDR1 and CDR2 (germline): PRHDT, FYEKMQ (reference sequence). V lost 6 bases, J lost 11 bases, and 28 bases lay in between. The CDR3 has 16 residues.